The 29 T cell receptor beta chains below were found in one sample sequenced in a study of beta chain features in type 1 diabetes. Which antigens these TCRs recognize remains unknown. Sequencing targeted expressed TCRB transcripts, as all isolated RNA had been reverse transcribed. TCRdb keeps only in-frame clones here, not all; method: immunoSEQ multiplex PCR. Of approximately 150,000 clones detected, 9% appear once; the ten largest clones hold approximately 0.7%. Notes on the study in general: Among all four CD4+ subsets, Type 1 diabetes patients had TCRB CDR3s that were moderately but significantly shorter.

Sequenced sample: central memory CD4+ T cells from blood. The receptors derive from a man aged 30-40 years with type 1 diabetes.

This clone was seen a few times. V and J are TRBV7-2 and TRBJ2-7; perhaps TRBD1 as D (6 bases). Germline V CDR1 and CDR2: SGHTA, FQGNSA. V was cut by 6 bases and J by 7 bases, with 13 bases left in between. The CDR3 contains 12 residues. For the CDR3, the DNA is TGTGCCAGCAGTTCAACAGGGAATGAGCAGTACTTC. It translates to CASSSTGNEQYF.

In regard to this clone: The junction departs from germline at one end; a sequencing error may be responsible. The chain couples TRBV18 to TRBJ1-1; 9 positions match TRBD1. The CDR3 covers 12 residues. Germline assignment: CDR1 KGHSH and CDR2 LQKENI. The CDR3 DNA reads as TGTGCCAGCTCACCATCGCTGGGGACAGGGTACTTT. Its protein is CASSPSLGTGYF.

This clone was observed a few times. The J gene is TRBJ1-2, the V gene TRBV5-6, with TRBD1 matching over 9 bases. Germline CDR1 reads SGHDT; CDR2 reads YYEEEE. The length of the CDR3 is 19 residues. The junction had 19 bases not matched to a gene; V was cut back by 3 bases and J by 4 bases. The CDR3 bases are TGTGCCAGCAGCTACCTATTCCGGGACAGGGTTGAGAGTAGCTATGGCTACACCTTC. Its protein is CASSYLFRDRVESSYGYTF.

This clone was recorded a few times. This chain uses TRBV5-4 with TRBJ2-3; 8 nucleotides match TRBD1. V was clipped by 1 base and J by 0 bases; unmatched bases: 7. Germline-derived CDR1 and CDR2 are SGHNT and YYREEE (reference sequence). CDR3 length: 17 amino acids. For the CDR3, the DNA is TGTGCCAGCAGCTTGTCGCCGGGACAGGAAAGCACAGATACGCAGTATTTT. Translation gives CASSLSPGQESTDTQYF.

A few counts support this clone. This chain's CDR3 is CASSRGGDDSPLHF. In DNA, the CDR3 is TGTGCCAGCTCACGCGGCGGGGACGATTCACCCCTCCACTTT. The J gene is TRBJ1-6, the V gene TRBV18; TRBD1 is a possible D gene (5 bases). This CDR3 has 14 amino acids. CDR1 and CDR2 from the germline V gene are KGHSH and LQKENI. V dropped 4 bases and J dropped 8 bases, with 12 bases sitting between them.

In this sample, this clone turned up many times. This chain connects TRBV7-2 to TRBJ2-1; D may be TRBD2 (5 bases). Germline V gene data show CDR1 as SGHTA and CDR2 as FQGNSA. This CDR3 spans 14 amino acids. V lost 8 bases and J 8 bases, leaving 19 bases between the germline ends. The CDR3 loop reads CASRRTTAEDEQFF. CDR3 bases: TGTGCCAGCCGCAGGACCACAGCGGAGGATGAGCAGTTCTTC.

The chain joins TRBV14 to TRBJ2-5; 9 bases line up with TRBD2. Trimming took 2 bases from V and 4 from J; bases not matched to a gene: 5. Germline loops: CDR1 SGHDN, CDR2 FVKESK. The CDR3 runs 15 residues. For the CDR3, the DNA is TGTGCCAGCAGCCAATGGCGGGGGGGCCGAGAGACCCAGTACTTC. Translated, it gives CASSQWRGGRETQYF. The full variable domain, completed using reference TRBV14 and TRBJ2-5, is EAGVTQFPSHSVIEKGQTVTLRCDPISGHDNLYWYRRVMGKEIKFLLHFVKESKQDESGMPNNRFLAERTGGTYSTLKVQPAELEDSGVYFCASSQWRGGRETQYFGPGTRLLVL.

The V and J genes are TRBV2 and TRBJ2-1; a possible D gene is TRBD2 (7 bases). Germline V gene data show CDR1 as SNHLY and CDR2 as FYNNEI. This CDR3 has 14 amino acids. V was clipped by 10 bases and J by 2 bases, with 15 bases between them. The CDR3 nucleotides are TGTGCCACCACGAGGGGGGGAGCCTACAATGAGCAGTTCTTC. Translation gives CATTRGGAYNEQFF.

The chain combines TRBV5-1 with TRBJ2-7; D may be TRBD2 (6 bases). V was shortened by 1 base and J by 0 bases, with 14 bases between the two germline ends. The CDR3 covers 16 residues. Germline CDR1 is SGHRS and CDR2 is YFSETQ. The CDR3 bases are TGCGCCAGCAGCTTGATTCCGGCGGGGAGCTCCTACGAGCAGTACTTC. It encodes CASSLIPAGSSYEQYF.

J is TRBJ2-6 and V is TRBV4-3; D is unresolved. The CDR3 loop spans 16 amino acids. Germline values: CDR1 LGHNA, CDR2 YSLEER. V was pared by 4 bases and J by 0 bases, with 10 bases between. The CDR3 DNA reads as TGCGCCAGCAGCCTTGGAGTTTTCTCTGGGGCCAACGTCCTGACTTTC. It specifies CASSLGVFSGANVLTF.

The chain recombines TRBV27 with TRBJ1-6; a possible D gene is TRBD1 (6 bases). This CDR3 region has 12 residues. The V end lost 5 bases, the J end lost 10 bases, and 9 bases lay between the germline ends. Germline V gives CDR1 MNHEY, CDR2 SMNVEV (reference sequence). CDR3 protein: CASSPRGSPLHF. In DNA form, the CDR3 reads TGTGCCAGCAGTCCCAGGGGATCACCCCTCCACTTT.

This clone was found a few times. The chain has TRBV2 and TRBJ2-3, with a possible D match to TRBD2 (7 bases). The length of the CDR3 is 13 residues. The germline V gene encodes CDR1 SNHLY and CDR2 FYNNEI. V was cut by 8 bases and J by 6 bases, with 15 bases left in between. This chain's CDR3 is CASQWSGGDTQYF. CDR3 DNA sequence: TGTGCCAGCCAATGGTCGGGGGGCGATACGCAGTATTTT.

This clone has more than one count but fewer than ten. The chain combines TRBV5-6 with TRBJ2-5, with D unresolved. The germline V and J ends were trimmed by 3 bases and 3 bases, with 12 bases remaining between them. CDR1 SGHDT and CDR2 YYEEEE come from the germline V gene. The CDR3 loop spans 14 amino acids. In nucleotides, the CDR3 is TGTGCCAGCAGCTCTATGGGCACGGAAGAGACCCAGTACTTC. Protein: CASSSMGTEETQYF.

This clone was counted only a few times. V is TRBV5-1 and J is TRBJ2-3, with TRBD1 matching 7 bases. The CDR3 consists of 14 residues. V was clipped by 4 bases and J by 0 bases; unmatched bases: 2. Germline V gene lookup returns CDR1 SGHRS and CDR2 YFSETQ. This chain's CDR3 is CASSGTVSTDTQYF. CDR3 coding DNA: TGCGCCAGCAGCGGGACAGTCAGCACAGATACGCAGTATTTT. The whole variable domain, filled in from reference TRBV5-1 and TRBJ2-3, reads KAGVTQTPRYLIKTRGQQVTLSCSPISGHRSVSWYQQTPGQGLQFLFEYFSETQRNKGNFPGRFSGRQFSNSRSEMNVSTLELGDSALYLCASSGTVSTDTQYFGPGTRLTVL.

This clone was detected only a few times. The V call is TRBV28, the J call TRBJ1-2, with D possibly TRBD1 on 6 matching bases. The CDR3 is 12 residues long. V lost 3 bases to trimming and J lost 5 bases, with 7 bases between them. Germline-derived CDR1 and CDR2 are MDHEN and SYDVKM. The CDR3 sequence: CASSFGQYGYTF. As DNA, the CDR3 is TGTGCCAGCAGTTTTGGACAGTATGGCTACACCTTC.

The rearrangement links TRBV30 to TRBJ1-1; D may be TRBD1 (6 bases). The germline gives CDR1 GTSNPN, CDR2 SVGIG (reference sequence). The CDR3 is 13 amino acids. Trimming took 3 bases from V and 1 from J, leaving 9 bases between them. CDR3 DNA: TGTGCCTGGAGGATGACAGGGAACACTGAAGCTTTCTTT. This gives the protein CAWRMTGNTEAFF. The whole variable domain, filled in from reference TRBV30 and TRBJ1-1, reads SQTIHQWPATLVQPVGSPLSLECTVEGTSNPNLYWYRQAAGRGLQLLFYSVGIGQISSEVPQNLSASRPQDRQFILSSKKLLLSDSGFYLCAWRMTGNTEAFFGQGTRLTVV.

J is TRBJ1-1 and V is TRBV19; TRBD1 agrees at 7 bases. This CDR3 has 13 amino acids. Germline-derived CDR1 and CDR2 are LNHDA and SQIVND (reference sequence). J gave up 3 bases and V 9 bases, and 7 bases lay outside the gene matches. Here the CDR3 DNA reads TGTGCCAGCCGAAACAGGGGCGACACTGAAGCTTTCTTT. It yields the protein CASRNRGDTEAFF.

CDR3 residues: CASSSDRGLDEQFF. The CDR3 DNA reads TGTGCCAGCAGTTCGGACAGGGGCCTCGATGAGCAGTTCTTC. The chain joins TRBV27 to TRBJ2-1, with 9 bases identical to TRBD1. From germline, CDR1 is MNHEY and CDR2 SMNVEV (reference sequence). Trimming took 4 bases from V and 8 from J; bases not matched to a gene: 6. The CDR3 length is 14 residues.

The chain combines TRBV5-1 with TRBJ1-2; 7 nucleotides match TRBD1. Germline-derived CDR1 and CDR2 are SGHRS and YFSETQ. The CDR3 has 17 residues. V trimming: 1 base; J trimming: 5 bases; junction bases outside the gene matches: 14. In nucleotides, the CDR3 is TGCGCCAGCAGCTTGCAGGGTTTCGGGACAGACGGATATGGCTACACCTTC. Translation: CASSLQGFGTDGYGYTF. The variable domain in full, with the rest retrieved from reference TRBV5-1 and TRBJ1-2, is KAGVTQTPRYLIKTRGQQVTLSCSPISGHRSVSWYQQTPGQGLQFLFEYFSETQRNKGNFPGRFSGRQFSNSRSEMNVSTLELGDSALYLCASSLQGFGTDGYGYTFGSGTRLTVV.

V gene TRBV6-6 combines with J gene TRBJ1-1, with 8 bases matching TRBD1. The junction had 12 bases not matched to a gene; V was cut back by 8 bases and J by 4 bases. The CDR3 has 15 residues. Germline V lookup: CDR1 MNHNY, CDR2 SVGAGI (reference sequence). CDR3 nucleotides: TGTGCCAGCTTATCGCTGGGGCAGGGGGCCACTGAAGCTTTCTTT. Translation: CASLSLGQGATEAFF.

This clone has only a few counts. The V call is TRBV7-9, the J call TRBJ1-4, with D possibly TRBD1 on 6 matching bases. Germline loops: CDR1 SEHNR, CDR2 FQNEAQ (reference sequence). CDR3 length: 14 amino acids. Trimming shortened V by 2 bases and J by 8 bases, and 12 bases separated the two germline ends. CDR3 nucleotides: TGTGCCAGCAGCTTATTAGGGGGACGAGAAAAACTGTTTTTT. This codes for CASSLLGGREKLFF.

The CDR3 DNA sequence: TGTGCCAGCAGTGTTTGGGCAGGGGAGAATTCACCCCTCCACTTT. Its translation is CASSVWAGENSPLHF. The chain recombines TRBV25-1 with TRBJ1-6; D is perhaps TRBD1 (6 bases). V was clipped by 4 bases and J by 7 bases, with 14 bases between them. In germline, CDR1 is MGHDK, CDR2 SYGVNS. This CDR3 region has 15 residues. The full variable domain, completed using reference TRBV25-1 and TRBJ1-6, is EADIYQTPRYLVIGTGKKITLECSQTMGHDKMYWYQQDPGMELHLIHYSYGVNSTEKGDLSSESTVSRIRTEHFPLTLESARPSHTSQYLCASSVWAGENSPLHFGNGTRLTVT.

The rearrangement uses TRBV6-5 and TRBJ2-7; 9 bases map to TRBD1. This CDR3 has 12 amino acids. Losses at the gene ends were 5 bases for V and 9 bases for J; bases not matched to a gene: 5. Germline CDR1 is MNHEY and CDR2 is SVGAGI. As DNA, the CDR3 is TGTGCCAGCAGTCCCGGACAGGGGAGGCAGTACTTC. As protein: CASSPGQGRQYF.

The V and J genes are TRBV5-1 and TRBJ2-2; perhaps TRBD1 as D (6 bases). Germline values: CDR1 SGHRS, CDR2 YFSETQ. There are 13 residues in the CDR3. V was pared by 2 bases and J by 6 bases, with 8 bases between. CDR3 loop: CASSFTGPGELFF. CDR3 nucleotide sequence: TGCGCCAGCAGCTTTACAGGGCCCGGGGAGCTGTTTTTT.

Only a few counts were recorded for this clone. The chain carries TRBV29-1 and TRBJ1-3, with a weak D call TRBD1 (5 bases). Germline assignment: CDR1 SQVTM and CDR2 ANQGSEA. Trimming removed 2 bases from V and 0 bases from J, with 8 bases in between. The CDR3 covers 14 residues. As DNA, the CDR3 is TGCAGCGTTGAACGGGGGGGCTCTGGAAACACCATATATTTT. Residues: CSVERGGSGNTIYF.

The CDR3 spells CASSGDPLGQFF. The CDR3 DNA sequence: TGTGCCAGCAGTGGAGACCCTCTCGGGCAGTTCTTC. The V call is TRBV6-5, the J call TRBJ2-1; unclear D gene. Germline V gene lookup returns CDR1 MNHEY and CDR2 SVGAGI. The V gene lost 5 bases and the J gene lost 12 bases, with 14 bases spanning the gap. This CDR3 spans 12 amino acids.

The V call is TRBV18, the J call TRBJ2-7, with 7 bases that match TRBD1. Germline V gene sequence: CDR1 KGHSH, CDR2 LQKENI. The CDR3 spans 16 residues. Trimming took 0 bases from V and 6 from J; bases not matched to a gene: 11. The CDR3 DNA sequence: TGTGCCAGCTCACCACCAGGGGGCCATGAGGTCGGCGAGCAGTACTTC. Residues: CASSPPGGHEVGEQYF.

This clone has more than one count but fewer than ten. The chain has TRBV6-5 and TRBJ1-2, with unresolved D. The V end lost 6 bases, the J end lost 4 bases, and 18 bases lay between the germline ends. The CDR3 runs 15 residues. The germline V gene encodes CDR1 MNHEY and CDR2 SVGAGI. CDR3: CASSQWAGPIYGYTF. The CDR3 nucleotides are TGTGCCAGCAGCCAGTGGGCAGGTCCCATCTATGGCTACACCTTC.

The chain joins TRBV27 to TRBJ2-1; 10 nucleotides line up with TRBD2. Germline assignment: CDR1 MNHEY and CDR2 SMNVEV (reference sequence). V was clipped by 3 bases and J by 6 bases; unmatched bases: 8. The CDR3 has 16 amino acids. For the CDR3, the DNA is TGTGCCAGCAGTTTCCCACTAGCGGGGAACCTCAATGAGCAGTTCTTC. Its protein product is CASSFPLAGNLNEQFF.